These 20 T cell receptor beta chains originate from one sample sequenced in a study of liver allograft versus peripheral blood T cells. Turning to the study itself: The authors compared T cell receptor repertoires in transplanted livers with those in the peripheral blood of recipients.

Using its own MiXCR run on the reads, TCRdb lists one record per CDR3 protein. The sample lists around 6,600 distinct CDR3 sequences; 16% were seen once. The receptors derive from a human patient who had a liver transplant. Among the T cells, some may be from the graft donor.

This clonotype ranks as medium-sized. V is TRBV18 and J is TRBJ1-1, with a tentative D call TRBD1 (6 bases). The CDR3 contains 14 residues. Germline V gives CDR1 KGHSH, CDR2 LQKENI. Trimming cost V 2 bases and J 4 bases, with 11 bases left between them. The CDR3 reads CASSPAQGLTEAFF. Written as DNA, the CDR3 is TGTGCCAGCTCACCAGCACAGGGCCTCACTGAAGCTTTCTTT.

This clonotype is medium-sized in the sample. This chain joins TRBV29-1 and TRBJ1-2, with 7 bases that match TRBD1. Germline CDR1 and CDR2: SQVTM and ANQGSEA. The V gene end was trimmed by 7 bases and the J gene end by 5 bases; junction bases not matched to a gene: 7. This CDR3 region has 12 residues. This CDR3 reads CSAGTETYGYTF. The CDR3 DNA follows: TGCAGCGCCGGGACAGAGACTTATGGCTACACCTTC.

The chain couples TRBV6-5 to TRBJ2-1; 10 positions agree with TRBD1. V trimming: 8 bases; J trimming: 8 bases; junction bases outside the gene matches: 12. The CDR3 covers 15 residues. Germline-derived CDR1 and CDR2 are MNHEY and SVGAGI. CDR3 sequence reads: CASGRRQGAKDEQFF. CDR3 DNA sequence: TGTGCCAGCGGGAGGCGACAGGGGGCTAAAGATGAGCAGTTCTTC.

The chain carries TRBV3-1 and TRBJ1-1; D is unresolved. Germline CDR1 reads LGHDT; CDR2 reads YNNKEL (reference sequence). Trimming stripped 2 bases from V and 4 bases from J, with 2 bases between. CDR3 size: 11 residues. Here the CDR3 reads CASSQSTEAFF. Here the CDR3 DNA reads TGTGCCAGCAGCCAAAGCACTGAAGCTTTCTTT.

This clonotype is categorized as medium-sized. V gene TRBV30 combines with J gene TRBJ1-6; no reliable D call. The CDR3 sequence is 17 residues long. The V gene's germline CDR1 is GTSNPN and CDR2 SVGIG (reference sequence). V shed 2 bases and J shed 0 bases, with 14 bases lying between them. This chain's CDR3 is CAWSMQPEGSYNSPLHF. DNA of the CDR3: TGTGCCTGGAGTATGCAGCCCGAGGGCTCCTATAATTCACCCCTCCACTTT.

This clonotype turned up a few times. The chain has TRBV2 and TRBJ1-1, with TRBD1 as a possible D gene (6 bases). Germline V gene sequence: CDR1 SNHLY, CDR2 FYNNEI. CDR3 size: 14 residues. The germline V and J ends were trimmed by 4 bases and 7 bases, with 16 bases remaining between them. The CDR3 protein is CASSVFGEQGEAFF. As DNA, the CDR3 is TGTGCCAGCAGTGTTTTTGGGGAACAGGGTGAAGCTTTCTTT.

The rearrangement joins TRBV20-1 to TRBJ2-3; D not certain. CDR3 size: 13 residues. V was clipped by 0 bases and J by 6 bases, with 10 bases between them. The V gene's germline CDR1 is DFQATT and CDR2 SNEGSKA (reference sequence). The chain's CDR3 is CSARDAAVDTQYF. The CDR3 DNA reads as TGCAGTGCTAGAGATGCAGCAGTGGATACGCAGTATTTT.

The chain links TRBV14 to TRBJ1-3; D not resolved. Trimming stripped 5 bases from V and 2 bases from J, with 10 bases between. This CDR3 contains 14 residues. Germline CDR1 is SGHDN and CDR2 is FVKESK. In DNA form, the CDR3 reads TGTGCCAGCAGCACACGGACTGCTGGAAACACCATATATTTT. This gives the protein CASSTRTAGNTIYF.

This chain joins TRBV7-9 and TRBJ1-2; D unclear. CDR3 length equals 12 residues. V was clipped by 7 bases and J by 6 bases, with 12 bases between them. Germline CDR1 is SEHNR and CDR2 is FQNEAQ (reference sequence). The CDR3 loop reads CASTQIGNGYTF. CDR3 nucleotides: TGTGCCAGCACCCAAATCGGGAATGGCTACACCTTC. Looking up the rest from reference TRBV7-9 and TRBJ1-2 gives the full variable domain: DTGVSQNPRHKITKRGQNVTFRCDPISEHNRLYWYRQTLGQGPEFLTYFQNEAQLEKSRLLSDRFSAERPKGSFSTLEIQRTEQGDSAMYLCASTQIGNGYTFGSGTRLTVV.

This clonotype is labeled as medium-sized. This chain joins TRBV28 and TRBJ1-1; 7 bases fit TRBD1. Trimming took 5 bases from V and 2 from J; bases not matched to a gene: 8. Germline V lookup: CDR1 MDHEN, CDR2 SYDVKM. The CDR3 has 15 residues. The CDR3 loop is CASSTRTGANTEAFF. In DNA form, the CDR3 reads TGTGCCAGCAGTACCCGGACAGGAGCTAACACTGAAGCTTTCTTT.

This clonotype occurred many times. One end of the junction does not line up with germline, which may come from a read error. The rearrangement links TRBV14 to TRBJ2-7; either TRBD1 or TRBD2 may supply D (5 bases each). This CDR3 has 14 residues. Looked up from germline, CDR1 is SGHDN and CDR2 is FVKESK. CDR3 sequence: CASNQKGTSYEQYF. CDR3 nucleotides: TGTGCCAGCAACCAAAAGGGGACCTCCTACGAGCAGTACTTC.

There are many counts of this clonotype. The chain uses TRBV20-1 and TRBJ1-1, with 9 bases lining up with TRBD1. Looked up from germline, CDR1 is DFQATT and CDR2 is SNEGSKA (reference sequence). V shed 3 bases and J 4 bases; nucleotides not matched to a gene: 6. The CDR3 is 14 residues long. CDR3 residues: CSARQGQGGTEAFF. The CDR3 DNA is TGCAGTGCTAGGCAGGGACAGGGAGGCACTGAAGCTTTCTTT.

There are many counts of this clonotype. CDR3 residues: CASSLRGLQPQHF. CDR3 sequence (DNA): TGTGCCAGCAGTTTGCGAGGGCTTCAGCCCCAGCATTTT. The rearrangement uses TRBV27 and TRBJ1-5, with no clear D. The germline CDR1 and CDR2 sequences are MNHEY and SMNVEV (reference sequence). Deletions cut 3 bases from V and 6 bases from J, with 9 bases between. The CDR3 totals 13 residues.

This clonotype was picked up a small number of times. V is TRBV10-2 and J is TRBJ1-2, with unresolved D. Germline CDR1 is WSHSY and CDR2 is SAAADI. The CDR3 runs to 14 residues. Trimming removed 5 bases from V and 2 bases from J, with 12 bases in between. In DNA, the CDR3 is TGCGCCAGCAGTCCCCCTGTGGGGAACTATGGCTACACCTTC. It codes for CASSPPVGNYGYTF.

This clonotype ranks as medium-sized (0.01 to 0.1%). The chain joins TRBV6-2 or TRBV6-3 to TRBJ1-2; possibly TRBD1 for D (6 bases). Germline CDR1 reads MNHEY; CDR2 reads SVGEGT. CDR3 size: 15 residues. Trimming removed 7 bases at V and 2 bases at J, with 17 bases between. CDR3 protein: CASTRAPQGNYGYTF. DNA for the CDR3: TGTGCCAGCACCCGCGCCCCCCAGGGGAACTATGGCTACACCTTC.

CDR3 sequence reads: CASSVGQANTEAFF. The CDR3 coding sequence is TGTGCCAGCAGTGTGGGACAGGCGAACACTGAAGCTTTCTTT. The rearrangement links TRBV2 to TRBJ1-1, with 8 bases matching TRBD1. The CDR3 consists of 14 residues. After removal of 4 bases from V and 1 base from J, the junction contained 2 bases not matched to a gene. Germline CDR1 is SNHLY and CDR2 is FYNNEI. The full variable domain, with the rest looked up from reference TRBV2 and TRBJ1-1, is EPEVTQTPSHQVTQMGQEVILRCVPISNHLYFYWYRQILGQKVEFLVSFYNNEISEKSEIFDDQFSVERPDGSNFTLKIRSTKLEDSAMYFCASSVGQANTEAFFGQGTRLTVV.

The chain uses TRBV4-1 and TRBJ1-3, with D unclear. V was pared by 5 bases and J by 4 bases, with 9 bases between. Germline CDR1 reads MGHRA; CDR2 reads YSYEKL. The CDR3 extends over 13 amino acids. In DNA form, the CDR3 reads TGCGCCAGCAGCAGACAATCCGGAAACACCATATATTTT. Translating it yields CASSRQSGNTIYF.

This clonotype was recorded many times. The gene calls are TRBV6-1 and TRBJ2-2; unclear D gene. Trimming removed 4 bases from V and 1 base from J, with 10 bases in between. Germline values: CDR1 MNHNS, CDR2 SASEGT. The length of the CDR3 is 15 residues. This CDR3 reads CASSVRPLNTGELFF. The CDR3 DNA follows: TGTGCCAGCAGTGTAAGGCCTTTGAACACCGGGGAGCTGTTTTTT.

This clonotype is medium-sized in the sample. The chain couples TRBV28 to TRBJ1-1; D gene uncertain. There are 12 residues in the CDR3. The germline V gene has CDR1 MDHEN and CDR2 SYDVKM. With 7 bases removed from V and 5 bases from J, the gap between germline ends came to 11 bases. The CDR3 spells CASTVLGTEAFF. The CDR3 coding sequence is TGTGCCAGCACTGTCCTGGGAACTGAAGCTTTCTTT.

This clonotype was seen many times. Its ends do not fully match the called genes, so a read error is possible. The chain is built from TRBV6-6 and TRBJ1-5; D is perhaps TRBD1 (5 bases). This CDR3 has 13 residues. Germline V gene lookup returns CDR1 MNHNY and CDR2 SVGAGI (reference sequence). Here the CDR3 reads CASSSQGNQPQHF. DNA of the CDR3: TGTGCCAGCAGTAGCCAGGGCAACCAGCCCCAGCATTTT.